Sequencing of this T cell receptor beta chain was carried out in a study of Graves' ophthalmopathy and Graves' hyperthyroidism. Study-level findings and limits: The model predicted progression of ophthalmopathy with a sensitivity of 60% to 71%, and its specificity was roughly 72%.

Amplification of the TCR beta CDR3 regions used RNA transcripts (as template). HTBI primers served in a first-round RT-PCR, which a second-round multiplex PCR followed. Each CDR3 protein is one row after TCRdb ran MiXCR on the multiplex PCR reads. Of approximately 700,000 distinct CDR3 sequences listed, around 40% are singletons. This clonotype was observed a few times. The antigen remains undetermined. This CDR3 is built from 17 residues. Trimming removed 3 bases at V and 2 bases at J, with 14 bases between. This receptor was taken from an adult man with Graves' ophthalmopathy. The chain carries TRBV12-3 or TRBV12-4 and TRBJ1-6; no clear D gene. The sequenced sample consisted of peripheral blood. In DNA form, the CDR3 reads TGTGCCAGCAGTTTGGTTTCCGGGATCCCCTATAATTCACCCCTCCACTTT. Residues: CASSLVSGIPYNSPLHF.